The table lists the clone carrying this TCR beta chain with many counts. Antigen specificity is unknown. This specimen comes from a study of T cells in Graves' hyperthyroidism and ophthalmopathy. The wider study: Blood from the periphery was taken at initial diagnosis, before any treatment. Notes on the study in general: Ophthalmopathy was separated from stable hyperthyroidism by a 13 V-J model. Most expanded thyroid clonotypes above 0.001 also appeared in blood.

The V gene end was trimmed by 6 bases and the J gene end by 9 bases; junction bases not matched to a gene: 10. The CDR3 length is 15 residues. In germline, CDR1 is SGHTA, CDR2 FQGNSA. TCR beta CDR3 sequences were amplified from RNA transcripts. Initially, a first-round RT-PCR of the TCR CDR3 employed the HTBI primer set. TCRdb processed the multiplex PCR reads anew with MiXCR; each CDR3 protein has one entry. The table includes fewer than 400,000 distinct CDR3 sequences, 15% to 19% detected once. Predating any ophthalmopathy symptoms, the blood sample was taken at first hyperthyroidism diagnosis. The TCR was taken from a woman between 18 and 29 years old with Graves' hyperthyroidism that later progressed to Graves' ophthalmopathy. V usage is TRBV7-2 and J usage is TRBJ2-1, with TRBD1 matching over 11 bases. The specimen was blood. CDR3 coding DNA: TGTGCCAGCAGGTACGGGGACAGGGGGTTTGGTGAGCAGTTCTTC. It codes for CASRYGDRGFGEQFF.